This T cell receptor beta chain was captured in a study of shared clonotypes between healthy human individuals. Overall study: The cohort comprised a couple of women and a few men. Their ages spanned 18 to 49 years.

Positive CCR7 selection of CD45RO-negative cells yielded the naive CD8 cells, and terminally differentiated effector memory CD45RA+ cells were excluded. Caucasian adults residing in Nashville, Tennessee made up all the donors. Clones were read by immunoSEQ multiplex PCR, and TCRdb kept only the in-frame ones, dropping some. The sample has roughly 2,000,000 clones, just under 95% seen once. About this clone itself: Its antigen is as yet unknown.

Trimming cost V 6 bases and J 4 bases, with 11 bases left between them. Germline-derived CDR1 and CDR2 are MDHEN and SYDVKM. The CDR3 spans 13 residues. The study's findings and limits: Sorted-subset sequencing, rarefaction showed, was incomplete despite large depth. Shared across a handful of donors were roughly 4.8% of the naive CD4 clonotypes.

The TCR was taken from a man aged 18 to 29 in good health. Some clones in this sample may be carry-over from other donors' samples. V and J are TRBV28 and TRBJ2-3; unclear D gene. Sequenced input: naive CD8+ T cells from PBMCs. CDR3 bases: TGTGCCAGCAGCCCTTTGATCGCAGATACGCAGTATTTT. Its translation: CASSPLIADTQYF.